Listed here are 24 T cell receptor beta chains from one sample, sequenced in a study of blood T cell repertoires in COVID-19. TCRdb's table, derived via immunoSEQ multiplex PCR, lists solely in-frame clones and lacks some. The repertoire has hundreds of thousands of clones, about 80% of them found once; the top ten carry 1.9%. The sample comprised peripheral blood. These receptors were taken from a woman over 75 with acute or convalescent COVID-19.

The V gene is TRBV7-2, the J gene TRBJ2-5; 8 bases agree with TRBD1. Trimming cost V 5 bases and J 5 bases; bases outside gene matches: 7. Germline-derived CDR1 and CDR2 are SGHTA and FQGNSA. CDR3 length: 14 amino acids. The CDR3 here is CASSKRTGFETQYF. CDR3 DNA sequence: TGTGCCAGCAGCAAGCGGACAGGGTTTGAGACCCAGTACTTC.

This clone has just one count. For the CDR3, the DNA is TGTGCCTGGAGCGGGTTAGGGGGAGGGCCAGATACGCAGTATTTT. This sequence encodes CAWSGLGGGPDTQYF. The chain links TRBV30 to TRBJ2-3; a weak D match, TRBD2 (7 bases). CDR1 is GTSNPN and CDR2 is SVGIG in the germline V gene (reference sequence). The V and J ends lost 3 bases and 4 bases respectively, with 17 bases between them. The CDR3 covers 15 residues.

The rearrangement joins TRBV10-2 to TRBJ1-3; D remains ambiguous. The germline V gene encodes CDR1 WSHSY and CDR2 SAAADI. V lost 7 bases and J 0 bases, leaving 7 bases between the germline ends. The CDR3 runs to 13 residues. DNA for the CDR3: TGCGCCAGCACGTCCTTCTCTGGAAACACCATATATTTT. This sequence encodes CASTSFSGNTIYF.

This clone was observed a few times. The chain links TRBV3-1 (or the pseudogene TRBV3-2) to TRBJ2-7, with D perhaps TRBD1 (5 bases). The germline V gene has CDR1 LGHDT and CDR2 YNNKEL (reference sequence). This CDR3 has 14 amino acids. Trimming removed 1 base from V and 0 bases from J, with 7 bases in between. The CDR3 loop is CASSQGQSSYEQYF. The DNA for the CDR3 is TGTGCCAGCAGCCAAGGACAGAGCTCCTACGAGCAGTACTTC.

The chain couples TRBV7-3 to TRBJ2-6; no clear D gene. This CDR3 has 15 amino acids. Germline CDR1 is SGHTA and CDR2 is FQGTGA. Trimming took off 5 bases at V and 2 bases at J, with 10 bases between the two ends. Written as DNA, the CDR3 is TGTGCCAGCAGCCTACCCCAGGCTGGGGCCAACGTCCTGACTTTC. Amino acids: CASSLPQAGANVLTF.

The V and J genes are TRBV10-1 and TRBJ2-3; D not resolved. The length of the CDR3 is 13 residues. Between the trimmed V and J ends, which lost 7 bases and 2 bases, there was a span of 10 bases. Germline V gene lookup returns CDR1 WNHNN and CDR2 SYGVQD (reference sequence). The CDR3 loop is CASKPRYTDTQYF. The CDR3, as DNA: TGCGCCAGCAAGCCACGATACACAGATACGCAGTATTTT.

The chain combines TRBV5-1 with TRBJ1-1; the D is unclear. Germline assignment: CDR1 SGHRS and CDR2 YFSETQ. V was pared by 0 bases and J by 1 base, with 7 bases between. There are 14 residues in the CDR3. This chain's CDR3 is CASSLELPNTEAFF. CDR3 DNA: TGCGCCAGCAGCTTGGAACTCCCGAACACTGAAGCTTTCTTT. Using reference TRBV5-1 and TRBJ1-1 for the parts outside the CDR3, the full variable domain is KAGVTQTPRYLIKTRGQQVTLSCSPISGHRSVSWYQQTPGQGLQFLFEYFSETQRNKGNFPGRFSGRQFSNSRSEMNVSTLELGDSALYLCASSLELPNTEAFFGQGTRLTVV.

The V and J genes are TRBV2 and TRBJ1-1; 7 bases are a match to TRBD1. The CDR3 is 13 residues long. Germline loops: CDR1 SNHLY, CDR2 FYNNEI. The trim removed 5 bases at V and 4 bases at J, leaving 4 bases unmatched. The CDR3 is CASSPQGGTEAFF. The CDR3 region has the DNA TGTGCCAGCAGTCCCCAGGGGGGCACTGAAGCTTTCTTT.

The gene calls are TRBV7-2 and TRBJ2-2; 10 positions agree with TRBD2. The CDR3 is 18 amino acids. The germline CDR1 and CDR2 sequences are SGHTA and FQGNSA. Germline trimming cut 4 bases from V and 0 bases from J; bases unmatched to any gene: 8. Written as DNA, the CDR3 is TGTGCCAGCAGCTCCCGGATAGCGGGGGGCCCGAACACCGGGGAGCTGTTTTTT. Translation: CASSSRIAGGPNTGELFF.

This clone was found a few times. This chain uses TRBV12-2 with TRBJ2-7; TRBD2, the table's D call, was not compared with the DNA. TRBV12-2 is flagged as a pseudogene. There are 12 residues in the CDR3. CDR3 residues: CARPEAPYEQYF. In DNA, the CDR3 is TGTGCACGCCCCGAAGCTCCCTACGAGCAGTACTTC.

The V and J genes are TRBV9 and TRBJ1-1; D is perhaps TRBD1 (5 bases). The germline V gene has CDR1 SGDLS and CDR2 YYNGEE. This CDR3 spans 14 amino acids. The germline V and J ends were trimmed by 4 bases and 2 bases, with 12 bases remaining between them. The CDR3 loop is CASSTVGENTEAFF. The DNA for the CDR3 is TGTGCCAGCAGCACGGTAGGGGAAAACACTGAAGCTTTCTTT.

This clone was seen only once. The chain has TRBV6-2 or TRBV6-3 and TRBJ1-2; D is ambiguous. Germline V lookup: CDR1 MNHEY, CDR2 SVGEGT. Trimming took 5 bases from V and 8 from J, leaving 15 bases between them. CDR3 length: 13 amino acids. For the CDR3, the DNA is TGTGCCAGCAGTACCCCGAGCGACGGCGGCTACACCTTC. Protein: CASSTPSDGGYTF.

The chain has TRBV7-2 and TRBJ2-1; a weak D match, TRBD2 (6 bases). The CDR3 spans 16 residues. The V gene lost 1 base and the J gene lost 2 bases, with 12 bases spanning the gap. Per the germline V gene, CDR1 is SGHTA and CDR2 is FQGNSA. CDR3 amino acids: CASSLGSGVPYNEQFF. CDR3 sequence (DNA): TGTGCCAGCAGCTTAGGTTCGGGGGTTCCCTACAATGAGCAGTTCTTC. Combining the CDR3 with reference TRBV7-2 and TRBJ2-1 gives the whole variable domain GAGVSQSPSNKVTEKGKDVELRCDPISGHTALYWYRQSLGQGLEFLIYFQGNSAPDKSGLPSDRFSAERTGGSVSTLTIQRTQQEDSAVYLCASSLGSGVPYNEQFFGPGTRLTVL.

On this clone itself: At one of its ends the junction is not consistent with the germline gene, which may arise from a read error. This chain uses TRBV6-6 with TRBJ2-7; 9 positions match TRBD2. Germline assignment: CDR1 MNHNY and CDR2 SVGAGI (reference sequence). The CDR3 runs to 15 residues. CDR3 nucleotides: TGTGCCAGCTGTTACGCGGCGGGGGGGCCTTACGAGCAGTACTTC. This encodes CASCYAAGGPYEQYF.

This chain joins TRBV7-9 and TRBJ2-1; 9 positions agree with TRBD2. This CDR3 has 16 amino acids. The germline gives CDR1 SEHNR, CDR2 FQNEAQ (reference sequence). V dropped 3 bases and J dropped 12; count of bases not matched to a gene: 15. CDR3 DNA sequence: TGTGCCAGCAGCTTGAATCTAGCGGGACGAACTCAGGGGCAGTTCTTC. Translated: CASSLNLAGRTQGQFF.

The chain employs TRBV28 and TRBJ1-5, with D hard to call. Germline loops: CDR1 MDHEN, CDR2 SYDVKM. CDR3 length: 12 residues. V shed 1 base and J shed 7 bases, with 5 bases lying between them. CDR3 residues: CASSLFRQPQHF. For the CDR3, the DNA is TGTGCCAGCAGTTTATTTCGGCAGCCCCAGCATTTT.

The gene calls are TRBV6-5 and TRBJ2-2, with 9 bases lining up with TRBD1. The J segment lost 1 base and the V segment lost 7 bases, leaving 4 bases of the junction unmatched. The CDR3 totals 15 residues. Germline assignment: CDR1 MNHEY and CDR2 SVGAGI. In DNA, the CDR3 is TGTGCCAGCACGGGACAGGGTTGGAACACCGGGGAGCTGTTTTTT. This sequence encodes CASTGQGWNTGELFF.

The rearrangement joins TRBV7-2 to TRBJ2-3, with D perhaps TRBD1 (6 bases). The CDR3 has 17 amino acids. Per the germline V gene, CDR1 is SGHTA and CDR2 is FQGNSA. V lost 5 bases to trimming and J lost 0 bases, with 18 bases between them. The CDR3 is CASSPPRGGPSTDTQYF. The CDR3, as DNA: TGTGCCAGCAGCCCCCCCCGAGGGGGTCCTAGCACAGATACGCAGTATTTT. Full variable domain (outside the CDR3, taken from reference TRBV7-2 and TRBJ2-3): GAGVSQSPSNKVTEKGKDVELRCDPISGHTALYWYRQSLGQGLEFLIYFQGNSAPDKSGLPSDRFSAERTGGSVSTLTIQRTQQEDSAVYLCASSPPRGGPSTDTQYFGPGTRLTVL.

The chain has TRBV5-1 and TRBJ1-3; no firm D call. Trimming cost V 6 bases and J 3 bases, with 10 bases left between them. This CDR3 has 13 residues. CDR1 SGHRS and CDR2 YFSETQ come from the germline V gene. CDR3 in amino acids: CASTIDFGNTIYF. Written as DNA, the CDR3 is TGCGCCAGCACTATAGATTTTGGAAACACCATATATTTT. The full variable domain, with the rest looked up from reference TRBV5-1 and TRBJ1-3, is KAGVTQTPRYLIKTRGQQVTLSCSPISGHRSVSWYQQTPGQGLQFLFEYFSETQRNKGNFPGRFSGRQFSNSRSEMNVSTLELGDSALYLCASTIDFGNTIYFGEGSWLTVV.

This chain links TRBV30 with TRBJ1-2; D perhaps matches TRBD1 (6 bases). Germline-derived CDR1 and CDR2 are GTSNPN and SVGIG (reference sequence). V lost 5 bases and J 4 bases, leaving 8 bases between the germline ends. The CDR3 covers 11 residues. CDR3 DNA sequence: TGTGCCTGGCAGGGGAGCTATGGCTACACCTTC. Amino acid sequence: CAWQGSYGYTF. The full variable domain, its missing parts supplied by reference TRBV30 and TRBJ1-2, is SQTIHQWPATLVQPVGSPLSLECTVEGTSNPNLYWYRQAAGRGLQLLFYSVGIGQISSEVPQNLSASRPQDRQFILSSKKLLLSDSGFYLCAWQGSYGYTFGSGTRLTVV.

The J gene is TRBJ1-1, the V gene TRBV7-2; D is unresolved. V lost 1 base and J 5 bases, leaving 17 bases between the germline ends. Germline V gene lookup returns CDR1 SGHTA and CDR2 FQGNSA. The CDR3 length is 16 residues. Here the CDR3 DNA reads TGTGCCAGCAGCTTAGTGGCCGCCAGGCCCTCTACTGAAGCTTTCTTT. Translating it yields CASSLVAARPSTEAFF.

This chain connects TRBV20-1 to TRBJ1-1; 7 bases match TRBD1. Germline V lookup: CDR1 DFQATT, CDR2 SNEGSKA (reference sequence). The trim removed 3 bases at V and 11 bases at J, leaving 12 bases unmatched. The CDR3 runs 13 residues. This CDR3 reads CSASRIGGQDAFF. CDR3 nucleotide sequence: TGCAGTGCTAGTAGAATAGGGGGCCAGGACGCTTTCTTT.

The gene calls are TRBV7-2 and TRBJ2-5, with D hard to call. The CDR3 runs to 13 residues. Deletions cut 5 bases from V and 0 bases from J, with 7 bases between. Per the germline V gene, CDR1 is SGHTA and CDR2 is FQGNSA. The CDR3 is CASSLRYQETQYF. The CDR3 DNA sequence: TGTGCCAGCAGCCTCAGGTACCAAGAGACCCAGTACTTC.

CDR3 sequence reads: CSVSTGQVVDGYTF. For the CDR3, the DNA is TGCAGCGTGTCCACAGGGCAAGTGGTGGATGGCTACACCTTC. The V call is TRBV29-1, the J call TRBJ1-2; weak D call: TRBD1 (6 bases). The germline gives CDR1 SQVTM, CDR2 ANQGSEA. The CDR3 consists of 14 residues. Trimming removed 6 bases from V and 6 bases from J, with 20 bases in between.